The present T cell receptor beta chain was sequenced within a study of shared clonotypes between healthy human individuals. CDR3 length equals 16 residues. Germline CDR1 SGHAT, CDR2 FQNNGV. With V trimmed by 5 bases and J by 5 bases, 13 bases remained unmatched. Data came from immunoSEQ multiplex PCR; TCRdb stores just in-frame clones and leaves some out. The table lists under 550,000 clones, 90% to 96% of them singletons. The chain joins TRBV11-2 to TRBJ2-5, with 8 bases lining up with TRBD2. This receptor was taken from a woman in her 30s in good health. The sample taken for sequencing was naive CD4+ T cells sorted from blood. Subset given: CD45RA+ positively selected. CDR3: CASSPPGTSVRETQYF. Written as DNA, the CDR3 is TGTGCCAGCAGCCCCCCCGGGACTAGTGTACGGGAGACCCAGTACTTC.